This T cell receptor beta chain was found in a study of blood T cell repertoires in COVID-19. Sequenced by immunoSEQ multiplex PCR; TCRdb stores in-frame clones only, minus some. The table includes around 230,000 clones, 85% to 90% detected once. CDR3 size: 14 residues. The V end was cut by 6 bases, the J end by 6 bases, with 17 bases between. CDR1 and CDR2 (germline): SNHLY, FYNNEI. Sequences were obtained from peripheral blood. The genes are TRBV2 and TRBJ1-1; unclear D gene. This receptor was identified in a man in his fifties or sixties with COVID-19, enrolled during active disease. In DNA, the CDR3 is TGTGCCAGCAGCACCCGGGGAGGGCAAGCTGAAGCTTTCTTT. It translates to CASSTRGGQAEAFF.